One sample yielded the 30 T cell receptor beta chains listed below, sequenced in a study of breast tumors, draining lymph nodes, adjacent tissues. One entry per CDR3 protein results from TCRdb running MiXCR on the multiplex PCR reads. This repertoire shows 200,000 to 300,000 distinct CDR3 sequences, about 33% found once; its top ten account for 1.1%. The lymph nodes were axillary draining lymph nodes from breast cancer patients. The material sequenced was axillary lymph node tissue. The receptors here all came from a female donor with breast cancer. Some clones in this sample may be carry-over from other donors' samples.

This clonotype was observed many times. The chain couples TRBV6-5 to TRBJ1-4; 7 bases line up with TRBD1. Germline V CDR1 and CDR2: MNHEY, SVGAGI. Trimming cost V 4 bases and J 4 bases; bases outside gene matches: 6. The length of the CDR3 is 15 residues. CDR3 sequence: CASSFRTGYNEKLFF. DNA of the CDR3: TGTGCCAGCAGTTTTCGGACAGGTTATAATGAAAAACTGTTTTTT.

There are many counts of this clonotype. V gene TRBV5-1 combines with J gene TRBJ2-7; D perhaps matches TRBD2 (5 bases). Trimming cost V 1 base and J 6 bases, with 11 bases left between them. From germline, CDR1 is SGHRS and CDR2 YFSETQ. This CDR3 has 13 amino acids. The CDR3 sequence: CASSLMAEGEQYF. CDR3 DNA sequence: TGCGCCAGCAGCTTGATGGCCGAGGGCGAGCAGTACTTC.

V usage is TRBV9 and J usage is TRBJ2-1; a weak D match, TRBD2 (5 bases). Trimming cost V 4 bases and J 0 bases, with 14 bases left between them. CDR1 and CDR2 (germline): SGDLS, YYNGEE. The CDR3 is made up of 16 amino acids. CDR3 DNA: TGTGCCAGCAGCTTAGGACTTTGCTCCTCCTACAATGAGCAGTTCTTC. Translating it yields CASSLGLCSSYNEQFF.

This clonotype came up many times. The CDR3: CASSPEGGFGGRTDTQYF. The CDR3 nucleotides read TGTGCCAGCAGCCCCGAGGGGGGGTTCGGGGGACGCACAGATACGCAGTATTTT. The chain employs TRBV7-9 and TRBJ2-3; possible D gene TRBD2, 7 bases. The germline V gene has CDR1 SEHNR and CDR2 FQNEAQ (reference sequence). This CDR3 region has 18 residues. The V and J ends lost 5 bases and 1 base respectively, with 22 bases between them.

This clonotype was observed many times. This chain joins TRBV20-1 and TRBJ2-2; 9 bases are shared with TRBD2. Looked up from germline, CDR1 is DFQATT and CDR2 is SNEGSKA (reference sequence). The trim removed 2 bases at V and 1 base at J, leaving 11 bases unmatched. The CDR3 spans 18 residues. The chain's CDR3 is CSARSRLAGSLNTGELFF. DNA of the CDR3: TGCAGTGCTAGAAGCCGGCTAGCGGGAAGCTTGAACACCGGGGAGCTGTTTTTT.

This clonotype appeared many times. The chain joins TRBV11-2 to TRBJ2-3, with unresolved D. The CDR3 totals 17 residues. The germline V gene encodes CDR1 SGHAT and CDR2 FQNNGV. Trimming removed 1 base from V and 2 bases from J, with 16 bases in between. CDR3: CASSLGRRFANTDTQYF. Here the CDR3 DNA reads TGTGCCAGCAGCTTAGGACGGCGGTTCGCAAACACAGATACGCAGTATTTT.

With regard to this clonotype: This may be a read error, as it is one base from a much larger clone. This chain links TRBV2 with TRBJ2-3; 9 bases are a match to TRBD2. CDR1 is SNHLY and CDR2 is FYNNEI in the germline V gene. CDR3 length: 16 amino acids. The CDR3 DNA reads TGTGCCAGCAGCCCCCGACTAGCGGTTAGCACAGATGCGCAGTATTTT. Translation gives CASSPRLAVSTDAQYF.

This clonotype came up many times. The V and J genes are TRBV19 and TRBJ2-7; tentative D call: TRBD1 (8 bases). The CDR3 is 15 amino acids. The germline gives CDR1 LNHDA, CDR2 SQIVND (reference sequence). V dropped 5 bases and J dropped 4 bases, with 18 bases sitting between them. The CDR3 nucleotides read TGTGCCAGTAGTCTGGGGGGGACAGGTGTATACGAGCAGTACTTC. The encoded protein is CASSLGGTGVYEQYF.

This clonotype was seen more than once but under ten times. The chain couples TRBV3-1 to TRBJ2-7; TRBD1 matches 7 bases. Trimming at V came to 2 bases and at J to 3 bases, leaving 4 bases not matched to a gene. The V gene's germline CDR1 is LGHDT and CDR2 YNNKEL (reference sequence). The CDR3 extends over 14 amino acids. CDR3 in amino acids: CASSQRQGRYEQYF. As DNA, the CDR3 is TGTGCCAGCAGCCAAAGACAGGGACGCTACGAGCAGTACTTC.

The gene calls are TRBV6-4 and TRBJ2-5; 10 nucleotides match TRBD2. Germline loops: CDR1 MRHNA, CDR2 SNTAGT. This CDR3 spans 16 amino acids. Trimming cost V 3 bases and J 4 bases; bases outside gene matches: 8. The CDR3 bases are TGTGCCAGCAGTGAATCCCGGGCTAGCGGGAGAGAGACCCAGTACTTC. Its protein product is CASSESRASGRETQYF.

This clonotype was seen a few times. One base away lies a much larger clone, so this may be a sequencing read error. J is TRBJ1-4 and V is TRBV6-6; a weak D match, TRBD1 (5 bases). V was trimmed by 5 bases and J by 8 bases, leaving 15 bases between them. This CDR3 region has 14 residues. Per the germline V gene, CDR1 is MNHNY and CDR2 is SVGAGI (reference sequence). The CDR3 here is CASSHQGADEKLFF. The CDR3 DNA follows: TGTGCCAGCAGTCACCAAGGGGCGGACGAAAAACTGTTTTTT.

This clonotype was seen repeatedly, ten times or more. This chain connects TRBV20-1 to TRBJ2-1, with D possibly called TRBD1 or TRBD2 (5 bases each). This CDR3 is 16 amino acids long. Trimming took 4 bases from V and 1 from J, leaving 17 bases between them. Per the germline V gene, CDR1 is DFQATT and CDR2 is SNEGSKA (reference sequence). CDR3 coding DNA: TGCAGTGCTATGACTGGGACCCTCGGGTCCTACAATGAGCAGTTCTTC. Residues: CSAMTGTLGSYNEQFF.

The sample holds a few counts of this clonotype. The chain couples TRBV12-3 or TRBV12-4 to TRBJ2-5; maybe TRBD2 (5 bases). The CDR3 is 16 amino acids. Trimming cost V 2 bases and J 0 bases, with 13 bases left between them. CDR3: CASSLPGSGNQETQYF. The CDR3 nucleotides read TGTGCCAGCAGTTTACCCGGATCCGGGAACCAAGAGACCCAGTACTTC.

This clonotype has a count of ten or more. The chain links TRBV20-1 to TRBJ2-5; possibly TRBD2 for D (7 bases). Germline CDR1 is DFQATT and CDR2 is SNEGSKA (reference sequence). V dropped 1 base and J dropped 5 bases, with 20 bases sitting between them. The CDR3 totals 16 residues. The chain's CDR3 is CSARGYREGTKETQYF. In nucleotides, the CDR3 is TGCAGTGCTAGAGGGTACAGGGAGGGCACTAAGGAGACCCAGTACTTC.

This clonotype has at least ten counts. The chain links TRBV5-1 to TRBJ2-1; a possible D gene is TRBD1 (7 bases). This CDR3 has 18 amino acids. Trimming stripped 0 bases from V and 4 bases from J, with 20 bases between. The germline CDR1 and CDR2 sequences are SGHRS and YFSETQ. As DNA, the CDR3 is TGCGCCAGCAGCTTGGCCACTGGCGCAGGGGGGATTTACAATGAGCAGTTCTTC. Residues: CASSLATGAGGIYNEQFF.

Points on this clonotype: This is likely a read error, given that the CDR3 carries no conserved phenylalanine or tryptophan at its end. J is TRBJ1-6 and V is TRBV5-1; D possibly corresponds to TRBD1 (5 bases). This CDR3 contains 16 residues. Germline V lookup: CDR1 SGHRS, CDR2 YFSETQ. CDR3 sequence reads: CASSLGQLGYNSPLHL. The CDR3 DNA is TGCGCCAGCAGCTTGGGACAGCTAGGCTATAATTCGCCCCTCCACCTT.

This CDR3 reads CSVVSGADTQYF. For the CDR3, the DNA is TGCAGCGTTGTGTCCGGGGCAGATACGCAGTATTTT. This chain uses TRBV29-1 with TRBJ2-3, with D tentatively TRBD2 (5 bases). The CDR3 consists of 12 residues. V lost 4 bases, J lost 4 bases, and 9 bases lay in between. CDR1 SQVTM and CDR2 ANQGSEA come from the germline V gene.

About this clonotype itself: A much larger clone differs by one base, so this may be a read error. The V gene is TRBV9, the J gene TRBJ2-2, with a tentative D call TRBD2 (5 bases). The CDR3 length is 15 residues. The V gene's germline CDR1 is SGDLS and CDR2 YYNGEE. The chain's CDR3 is CASNQDSADTGEPFF. DNA for the CDR3: TGTGCCAGCAACCAGGACTCAGCCGACACCGGGGAGCCGTTTTTT.

Points on this clonotype: Germline and junction disagree at one end, which may indicate a read error. The chain combines TRBV2 with TRBJ1-2; tentatively, D is TRBD1 (5 bases). CDR3 length equals 13 residues. Germline values: CDR1 SNHLY, CDR2 FYNNEI. The CDR3 region is CASSGGDFYGYTF. Here the CDR3 DNA reads TGTGCCAGCAGTGGAGGGGATTTCTATGGTTACACCTTC.

The chain couples TRBV24-1 to TRBJ2-5; 11 nucleotides match TRBD2. Unmatched junction bases numbered 16, after V lost 5 bases and J lost 3 bases. From germline, CDR1 is KGHDR and CDR2 SFDVKD. The CDR3 spans 19 residues. The CDR3 DNA reads TGTGCCACCAGTGCCAGCCCTCAGCCAGGGACTAGCGGAAAAGAGACCCAGTACTTC. It yields the protein CATSASPQPGTSGKETQYF.

The rearrangement links TRBV10-1 to TRBJ2-2, with D tentatively TRBD2 (6 bases). The germline V gene has CDR1 WNHNN and CDR2 SYGVQD (reference sequence). The CDR3 extends over 13 amino acids. V lost 2 bases and J 7 bases, leaving 8 bases between the germline ends. CDR3 coding DNA: TGCGCCAGCAGTGAGATGGGGGGCGGGGAGCTGTTTTTT. As protein: CASSEMGGGELFF.

This clonotype was recorded at least ten times. The chain couples TRBV27 to TRBJ1-2, with TRBD1 matching 7 bases. Trimming removed 6 bases from V and 3 bases from J; junction bases left unmatched: 4. The germline gives CDR1 MNHEY, CDR2 SMNVEV (reference sequence). The length of the CDR3 is 13 residues. The CDR3 nucleotides read TGTGCCAGCAGCAGGGACAGCCACTATGGCTACACCTTC. It yields the protein CASSRDSHYGYTF.

This clonotype was counted a few times. One end of the junction fails to match germline, which may point to a read error. This chain joins TRBV5-8 and TRBJ2-7, with D possibly matching TRBD2 (6 bases). The CDR3 consists of 15 residues. Germline assignment: CDR1 SGHTS and CDR2 YDEGEE. The CDR3 nucleotides are TGTGCCCGCAGCTTGGCGGCTAGCGAGACCTACGAGCAGTACTTC. As protein: CARSLAASETYEQYF.

The chain is built from TRBV13 and TRBJ2-7; possibly TRBD1 for D (5 bases). V lost 0 bases to trimming and J lost 7 bases, with 13 bases between them. Germline values: CDR1 PRHDT, CDR2 FYEKMQ (reference sequence). CDR3 length: 14 residues. The CDR3, as DNA: TGTGCCAGCAGCTTAGGGGCAGGGTCGCGTGAGCAGTACTTC. It translates to CASSLGAGSREQYF.

Turning to this clonotype: This may be a read error, as it is one base from a much larger clone. This rearrangement joins TRBV9 to TRBJ2-1; TRBD2 might be the D (6 bases). In germline, CDR1 is SGDLS, CDR2 YYNGEE. The length of the CDR3 is 15 residues. In nucleotides, the CDR3 is TGTGCCAGCAGCGGACGTGGGGGGTATATTAATGAGCCGTTCTTC. This gives the protein CASSGRGGYINEPFF.

This clonotype was observed at least ten times. The chain is built from TRBV9 and TRBJ2-2, with D tentatively TRBD1 (5 bases). This CDR3 comprises 17 residues. Germline loops: CDR1 SGDLS, CDR2 YYNGEE. V was pared by 4 bases and J by 4 bases, with 20 bases between. CDR3 loop: CASSPQGQKFGTGELFF. In DNA, the CDR3 is TGTGCCAGCAGCCCTCAGGGTCAGAAGTTCGGCACCGGGGAGCTGTTTTTT.

A few counts support this clonotype. A much larger clone lies one base from this, so it may be a read error. V is TRBV7-6 and J is TRBJ2-1, with 9 positions matching TRBD2. Germline-derived CDR1 and CDR2 are SGHVS and FNYEAQ. The CDR3 has 16 residues. The CDR3 loop reads CASSLEASGTYNERFF. The CDR3 nucleotides are TGTGCCAGCAGCTTAGAGGCTAGCGGGACCTACAATGAGCGGTTCTTC.

This clonotype was counted many times. One junction end does not reproduce the germline sequence, and a read error may be involved. The chain couples TRBV12-3 or TRBV12-4 to TRBJ1-6; TRBD1 is a possible D gene (6 bases). CDR3 length: 15 amino acids. CDR3 loop: CASSDRSSYNPPLHF. Here the CDR3 DNA reads TGTGCCAGCAGCGACAGGAGCTCCTATAATCCACCCCTCCACTTT.

This clonotype was seen ten or more times. This chain connects TRBV12-3 or TRBV12-4 to TRBJ2-2, with TRBD2 identical over 7 bases. V shed 3 bases, J shed 5 bases, and the junction held 3 bases outside the gene matches. The CDR3 extends over 14 amino acids. The CDR3 nucleotides read TGTGCCAGCAGTTTGGGAGCGGGAACCGGGGAGCTGTTTTTT. The encoded protein is CASSLGAGTGELFF.

This clonotype has at least ten counts. J is TRBJ2-1 and V is TRBV12-3 or TRBV12-4; 8 nucleotides line up with TRBD1. Trimming removed 1 base from V and 8 bases from J; junction bases left unmatched: 4. This CDR3 comprises 14 residues. CDR3 coding DNA: TGTGCCAGCAGTTTAGATACAGGGGGAGATGAGCAGTTCTTC. This codes for CASSLDTGGDEQFF.